This T cell receptor beta chain was identified during a study of blood T cell repertoires in COVID-19. TCRdb's table, derived via immunoSEQ multiplex PCR, lists solely in-frame clones and lacks some. The sample yields some 320,000 clones, around 87% seen once. The V gene end was trimmed by 4 bases and the J gene end by 3 bases; junction bases not matched to a gene: 5. The CDR3 totals 15 residues. The germline CDR1 and CDR2 sequences are SNHLY and FYNNEI. The sequencing sample was made of PBMCs or T cells enriched from blood (not recorded which). The chain combines TRBV2 with TRBJ2-3; 9 positions match TRBD1. The sequence came from a woman in her twenties or thirties who had recovered from COVID-19. The chain's CDR3 is CASSGDRAGTDTQYF. As DNA, the CDR3 is TGTGCCAGCAGTGGGGACAGGGCGGGAACAGATACGCAGTATTTT.